The rows below give T cell receptor beta chains drawn from one sample of a study of blood T cell repertoires in COVID-19. The protocol was immunoSEQ multiplex PCR, while the TCRdb copy is restricted to in-frame clones and leaves out a portion. The repertoire holds 55,000 to 80,000 clones, with roughly 89% as singletons. The specimen sequenced was peripheral blood. The receptors derive from a human donor in a cohort sampled during active COVID-19. Both conserved end residues are part of each CDR3. D genes are given only for firm matches. Clone sizes are given selectively: once, few, many, or a class where the clone is expanded.

v_call	d_call	clone_size	j_call	cdr3_aa	cdr3_nt
TRBV6-5	TRBD2	.	TRBJ2-1	CASKRAGGNEQFF	TGTGCCAGCAAGAGAGCGGGGGGCAATGAGCAGTTCTTC
TRBV30	.	once	TRBJ2-7	CAWSTQRLYEQYF	TGTGCCTGGAGTACCCAGAGGCTGTACGAGCAGTACTTC
TRBV11-2	TRBD1	.	TRBJ2-7	CASSRDGQGSYEQYF	TGTGCCAGCAGCCGAGACGGACAGGGCTCCTACGAGCAGTACTTC
TRBV25-1	.	.	TRBJ1-3	CASSELTSSGNTIYF	TGTGCCAGCAGTGAATTAACGAGCTCTGGAAACACCATATATTTT
TRBV7-2	.	few	TRBJ1-4	CASSLGGSEKLFF	TGTGCCAGCAGCTTAGGGGGCTCTGAAAAACTGTTTTTT
TRBV27	TRBD2	once	TRBJ2-7	CASSGLAGVPLYEQYF	TGTGCCAGCAGCGGACTAGCGGGGGTCCCCCTTTACGAGCAGTACTTC
TRBV7-2	.	.	TRBJ1-3	CASRDRLLSGNTIYF	TGTGCCAGCAGGGACAGACTTCTCTCTGGAAACACCATATATTTT
TRBV19	TRBD1	.	TRBJ1-1	CASSPIGQGLNTEAFF	TGTGCCAGTAGTCCAATCGGACAGGGGTTGAACACTGAAGCTTTCTTT
TRBV7-2	.	.	TRBJ2-7	CASSLGGRKGMEYF	TGTGCCAGCAGCCTAGGGGGTAGGAAGGGGATGGAGTACTTC
TRBV7-2	.	.	TRBJ2-3	CASSTRLDADTQYF	TGTGCCAGCAGCACCCGACTAGATGCAGATACGCAGTATTTT
TRBV28	.	.	TRBJ1-1	CASQAGMNTEAFF	TGTGCCAGCCAGGCGGGGATGAACACTGAAGCTTTCTTT
TRBV5-1	.	.	TRBJ2-5	CASSYGVQETQYF	TGCGCCAGCAGTTACGGGGTCCAAGAGACCCAGTACTTC
TRBV2	.	.	TRBJ1-5	CASGPSNQPQHF	TGTGCCAGCGGCCCTAGCAATCAGCCCCAGCATTTT
TRBV5-1	.	.	TRBJ2-5	CASRRSFQETQYF	TGCGCCAGCAGGCGGTCATTCCAAGAGACCCAGTACTTC
TRBV6-1	.	.	TRBJ2-2	CASSETSGAPGELFF	TGTGCCAGCAGTGAAACTTCGGGTGCACCCGGGGAGCTGTTTTTT
TRBV5-3	.	.	TRBJ2-5	CARSLDQWETQYF	TGTGCCAGAAGCTTGGATCAGTGGGAGACCCAGTACTTC
TRBV2	TRBD2	.	TRBJ2-7	CASIRLAGVYEQYF	TGTGCCAGCATCCGGCTAGCGGGAGTCTACGAGCAGTACTTC
TRBV10-3	TRBD2	.	TRBJ2-1	CAIAGTSGRLNNEQFF	TGTGCCATAGCCGGGACTAGCGGGAGGCTGAACAATGAGCAGTTCTTC
TRBV12-5	TRBD2	.	TRBJ2-1	CASGRGGAAYNEQFF	TGTGCTAGTGGCCGGGGGGGGGCTGCCTACAATGAGCAGTTCTTC
TRBV6-5	.	.	TRBJ2-7	CAVSGAGYEQYF	TGTGCCGTCTCAGGGGCGGGCTACGAGCAGTACTTC
TRBV5-4	.	.	TRBJ2-7	CASSLGTAASSYEQYF	TGTGCCAGCAGCTTGGGAACGGCGGCTAGCTCCTACGAGCAGTACTTC
TRBV5-1	.	.	TRBJ1-2	CASSRDNDYGYTF	TGCGCCAGCAGCCGGGACAATGACTATGGCTACACCTTC
TRBV9	TRBD2	.	TRBJ2-3	CASSVVASGSPTDTQYF	TGTGCCAGCAGCGTAGTCGCTAGCGGGAGCCCCACAGATACGCAGTATTTT
TRBV5-1	.	.	TRBJ1-1	CASSPDPRVGNTEAFF	TGCGCCAGCAGCCCCGACCCCAGGGTGGGGAACACTGAAGCTTTCTTT
TRBV5-4	.	.	TRBJ1-3	CASSLDVVPGSGNTIYF	TGTGCCAGCAGCTTGGACGTGGTACCGGGGTCTGGAAACACCATATATTTT
TRBV6-2/TRBV6-3	TRBD1	.	TRBJ2-7	CASSHGTGGYEQYF	TGTGCCAGCAGCCACGGGACAGGGGGCTACGAGCAGTACTTC
TRBV6-2/TRBV6-3	TRBD2	once	TRBJ2-3	CASSTGTSAYISTDTQYF	TGTGCCAGCAGCACCGGGACTAGCGCGTATATTAGCACAGATACGCAGTATTTT
TRBV30	TRBD1	once	TRBJ1-1	CAWSRGQGWTEAFF	TGTGCCTGGAGTCGAGGACAGGGTTGGACTGAAGCTTTCTTT
TRBV6-1	TRBD1	.	TRBJ1-5	CASSVQGSYSNQPQHF	TGTGCCAGCAGTGTACAGGGGTCGTATAGCAATCAGCCCCAGCATTTT
TRBV6-5	.	.	TRBJ2-5	CASSYPGTDQETQYF	TGTGCCAGCAGTTACCCCGGCACAGATCAAGAGACCCAGTACTTC
TRBV30	.	.	TRBJ1-4	CAWSADWVDEKLFF	TGTGCCTGGAGTGCGGACTGGGTCGATGAAAAACTGTTTTTT
TRBV2	.	.	TRBJ2-4	CASSALREGMGNIQYF	TGTGCCAGCAGTGCCCTCCGTGAGGGAATGGGTAACATTCAGTACTTC
TRBV13	TRBD2	.	TRBJ2-1	CASSWSGTSVNEQFF	TGTGCCAGCAGCTGGTCCGGGACTAGCGTTAATGAGCAGTTCTTC
TRBV14	TRBD1	.	TRBJ2-7	CASSLKQGAFYEQYF	TGTGCCAGCAGCCTCAAACAGGGGGCTTTCTACGAGCAGTACTTC
TRBV6-6	TRBD1	.	TRBJ1-4	CASSYSRGDSEKLFF	TGTGCCAGCAGTTACAGCAGGGGGGATAGTGAAAAACTGTTTTTT
TRBV14	TRBD2	.	TRBJ2-3	CASSQASRRGGVDTQYF	TGTGCCAGCAGCCAAGCCAGTCGGCGGGGGGGCGTAGATACGCAGTATTTT
TRBV3-1/TRBV3-2	.	once	TRBJ1-2	CASSQALNGYTF	TGTGCCAGCAGCCAAGCCCTAAATGGCTACACCTTC
TRBV5-1	TRBD1	.	TRBJ1-4	CASSLRGQNEKLFF	TGCGCCAGCAGCTTAAGGGGGCAAAATGAAAAACTGTTTTTT
TRBV4-3	TRBD2	.	TRBJ2-7	CASSPSGAGGVEQYF	TGCGCCAGCAGCCCCTCGGGAGCGGGAGGGGTCGAGCAGTACTTC
TRBV30	.	.	TRBJ2-1	CAWSGLRVKQFF	TGTGCCTGGAGCGGACTTCGGGTTAAGCAGTTCTTC
TRBV19	TRBD1	.	TRBJ1-1	CASTDRGNTEAFF	TGTGCCAGTACTGACAGGGGCAACACTGAAGCTTTCTTT
TRBV19	.	.	TRBJ1-2	CASIGDTEQWNGYTF	TGTGCCAGTATTGGGGACACCGAACAGTGGAATGGCTACACCTTC
TRBV28	.	.	TRBJ1-6	CASSFGPDIYNSPLHF	TGTGCCAGCAGTTTTGGGCCCGATATATATAATTCACCCCTCCACTTT
TRBV7-2	.	.	TRBJ1-2	CASSFTGGANYGYTF	TGTGCCAGCAGCTTCACGGGGGGAGCTAACTATGGCTACACCTTC
TRBV11-1	.	once	TRBJ2-1	CASSLGGIRTDNEQFF	TGTGCCAGCAGCTTAGGAGGGATTCGGACGGACAATGAGCAGTTCTTC
TRBV19	.	once	TRBJ2-3	CASSSSRDGGDTQYF	TGTGCCAGTAGCTCCTCCAGGGATGGTGGAGATACGCAGTATTTT
TRBV15	TRBD1	.	TRBJ2-3	CATSRGGTETDTQYF	TGTGCCACCAGCAGAGGTGGGACAGAGACAGATACGCAGTATTTT
TRBV27	.	.	TRBJ1-1	CASRRGRNTEAFF	TGTGCCAGCAGAAGGGGCCGGAACACTGAAGCTTTCTTT
TRBV12-3/TRBV12-4	.	once	TRBJ2-1	CASTLTGYEQFF	TGTGCCAGCACCCTGACGGGGTATGAGCAGTTCTTC
TRBV2	.	.	TRBJ2-7	CASSEAESSYEQYF	TGTGCCAGCAGTGAAGCGGAGAGCTCCTACGAGCAGTACTTC
TRBV11-2	TRBD1	.	TRBJ2-7	CASSLGERTGPFSYEQYF	TGTGCCAGCAGCCTTGGAGAAAGGACAGGGCCTTTCTCCTACGAGCAGTACTTC
TRBV7-6	.	.	TRBJ2-1	CASSLARYNEQFF	TGTGCCAGCAGCTTAGCCAGGTACAATGAGCAGTTCTTC
TRBV10-1	.	.	TRBJ2-7	CASSDILWSGSSYEQYF	TGCGCCAGCAGTGATATACTATGGAGTGGGAGCTCCTACGAGCAGTACTTC
TRBV15	TRBD1	.	TRBJ2-5	CATSSTLRGPQETQYF	TGTGCCACCAGCAGTACCCTCAGGGGGCCTCAAGAGACCCAGTACTTC
TRBV30	.	.	TRBJ2-3	CAWSADRRQTQYF	TGTGCCTGGAGCGCCGATAGGAGGCAGACGCAGTATTTT
TRBV5-5	.	.	TRBJ1-2	CASSLGQNDYGYTF	TGTGCCAGCAGCTTGGGGCAGAACGACTATGGCTACACCTTC
TRBV7-9	.	.	TRBJ2-3	CASSLNLAGTDTQYF	TGTGCCAGCAGCTTAAATCTAGCCGGCACAGATACGCAGTATTTT
TRBV7-3	TRBD2	.	TRBJ2-1	CASSLSSSGNEQFF	TGTGCCAGCAGCTTAAGTTCTAGCGGGAATGAGCAGTTCTTC
TRBV18	.	.	TRBJ1-1	CASSEGDTEAFF	TGTGCCAGCTCAGAGGGGGACACTGAAGCTTTCTTT
TRBV7-2	.	once	TRBJ1-1	CASSLKGLNTEAFF	TGTGCCAGCAGCTTAAAGGGGCTGAACACTGAAGCTTTCTTT